These T cell receptor beta chains were read from a single sample in a study of blood T cell repertoires in COVID-19. TCRdb's table, derived via immunoSEQ multiplex PCR, lists solely in-frame clones and lacks some. In the table there are more than 110,000 clones, roughly 76% of which are singletons. The specimen was peripheral blood. These receptors came from a man at least 80 years old with acute or convalescent COVID-19. Both conserved end residues are part of each CDR3. Each record gives: V gene, J gene, D gene, CDR3 protein. D genes are given only for firm matches.

v_gene: TRBV6-2/TRBV6-3; j_gene: TRBJ1-2; d_gene: .; CDR3aa: CASRYGGREVGYTF
v_gene: TRBV2; j_gene: TRBJ2-7; d_gene: TRBD1; CDR3aa: CASRDRGRTYEQYF
v_gene: TRBV3-1/TRBV3-2; j_gene: TRBJ1-1; d_gene: .; CDR3aa: CASSQGGSVEAFF
v_gene: TRBV5-6; j_gene: TRBJ2-6; d_gene: TRBD1; CDR3aa: CASSLDSDRAF
v_gene: TRBV5-4; j_gene: TRBJ1-4; d_gene: .; CDR3aa: CASSAAFATNEKLFF
v_gene: TRBV5-4; j_gene: TRBJ1-2; d_gene: .; CDR3aa: CASSLEDSLYGYTF
v_gene: TRBV24-1; j_gene: TRBJ1-2; d_gene: .; CDR3aa: CATSDGQDRGYTF
v_gene: TRBV7-2; j_gene: TRBJ2-7; d_gene: .; CDR3aa: CASSSYRAWDGEQYF
v_gene: TRBV7-8; j_gene: TRBJ2-1; d_gene: .; CDR3aa: CASSSTNSWQFF
v_gene: TRBV5-1; j_gene: TRBJ2-6; d_gene: TRBD1; CDR3aa: CASSRTPGQGASGANVLTF
v_gene: TRBV27; j_gene: TRBJ1-1; d_gene: TRBD1; CDR3aa: CASSFTGAREAFF
v_gene: TRBV11-2; j_gene: TRBJ2-3; d_gene: .; CDR3aa: CASSLGSGVSTDTQYF
v_gene: TRBV7-9; j_gene: TRBJ2-7; d_gene: .; CDR3aa: CASRSGRGTYEQYF
v_gene: TRBV2; j_gene: TRBJ1-4; d_gene: .; CDR3aa: CASNLERSAEKLFF
v_gene: TRBV12-3/TRBV12-4; j_gene: TRBJ2-1; d_gene: .; CDR3aa: CASSTGSYNEQFF
v_gene: TRBV7-9; j_gene: TRBJ1-4; d_gene: TRBD1; CDR3aa: CASSLWTGGRTNEKLFF
v_gene: TRBV28; j_gene: TRBJ2-2; d_gene: .; CDR3aa: CASTPGLLNTGELFF
v_gene: TRBV5-4; j_gene: TRBJ1-1; d_gene: .; CDR3aa: CASSTREVSNTEAFF
v_gene: TRBV2; j_gene: TRBJ2-5; d_gene: .; CDR3aa: CASSDSRLQETQYF
v_gene: TRBV5-8; j_gene: TRBJ1-6; d_gene: .; CDR3aa: CASSSLRDGNSPLHF
v_gene: TRBV19; j_gene: TRBJ2-7; d_gene: .; CDR3aa: CASTPGSHYEQYF
v_gene: TRBV19; j_gene: TRBJ1-5; d_gene: .; CDR3aa: CASSAARYSNQPQHF
v_gene: TRBV5-4; j_gene: TRBJ1-5; d_gene: .; CDR3aa: CASSLGPGSDQPQHF
v_gene: TRBV5-4; j_gene: TRBJ1-2; d_gene: TRBD1; CDR3aa: CASSPQGGANYGYTF
v_gene: TRBV9; j_gene: TRBJ2-3; d_gene: TRBD2; CDR3aa: CASSALAGDTDTQYF
v_gene: TRBV7-3; j_gene: TRBJ2-6; d_gene: .; CDR3aa: CASSLIGGANVLTF
v_gene: TRBV11-2; j_gene: TRBJ2-5; d_gene: TRBD1; CDR3aa: CASSWTGGETQYF
v_gene: TRBV12-3/TRBV12-4; j_gene: TRBJ2-7; d_gene: .; CDR3aa: CASSPGVESEQYF
v_gene: TRBV5-1; j_gene: TRBJ1-1; d_gene: .; CDR3aa: CASSLNRVDEAFF
v_gene: TRBV2; j_gene: TRBJ2-5; d_gene: .; CDR3aa: CASSENGQETQYF
v_gene: TRBV11-2; j_gene: TRBJ1-2; d_gene: TRBD1; CDR3aa: CASSLVLGTGNYGYTF
v_gene: TRBV11-2; j_gene: TRBJ2-1; d_gene: TRBD2; CDR3aa: CASSLDVIAGQFF
v_gene: TRBV9; j_gene: TRBJ2-5; d_gene: .; CDR3aa: CASSVATSLAETQYF
v_gene: TRBV3-1/TRBV3-2; j_gene: TRBJ1-2; d_gene: .; CDR3aa: CASSPRRPEQGNRNGYTF
v_gene: TRBV5-1; j_gene: TRBJ2-1; d_gene: .; CDR3aa: CASSLRPGPNEQFF
v_gene: TRBV19; j_gene: TRBJ1-4; d_gene: TRBD1; CDR3aa: CASNRQGVALGEKLFF
v_gene: TRBV6-5; j_gene: TRBJ2-7; d_gene: TRBD1; CDR3aa: CASSQQGADYEQYF
v_gene: TRBV7-8; j_gene: TRBJ1-1; d_gene: .; CDR3aa: CASTLLDIQAMNTEAFF
v_gene: TRBV18; j_gene: TRBJ1-5; d_gene: .; CDR3aa: CASSLEHSNQPQHF
v_gene: TRBV7-3; j_gene: TRBJ1-3; d_gene: .; CDR3aa: CASSSRGGRNF
v_gene: TRBV11-2; j_gene: TRBJ2-2; d_gene: .; CDR3aa: CASSLDQGYGELFF
v_gene: TRBV2; j_gene: TRBJ2-1; d_gene: .; CDR3aa: CASSKQGYNEQFF
v_gene: TRBV7-3; j_gene: TRBJ1-5; d_gene: .; CDR3aa: CASSSDSLNQPQHF
v_gene: TRBV15; j_gene: TRBJ2-2; d_gene: .; CDR3aa: CATSRGESWELFF
v_gene: TRBV7-6; j_gene: TRBJ1-5; d_gene: .; CDR3aa: CASSLQGYANQPQHF
v_gene: TRBV4-3; j_gene: TRBJ1-5; d_gene: .; CDR3aa: CASSQDQGYQPQHF
v_gene: TRBV13; j_gene: TRBJ1-5; d_gene: TRBD1; CDR3aa: CASSFGQGNQPQHF
v_gene: TRBV15; j_gene: TRBJ1-4; d_gene: .; CDR3aa: CATKRGVQEKLFF
v_gene: TRBV7-6; j_gene: TRBJ2-2; d_gene: TRBD1; CDR3aa: CASSLSDRVETGELFF
v_gene: TRBV27; j_gene: TRBJ1-1; d_gene: TRBD1; CDR3aa: CASRDPGQGLTEAFF
v_gene: TRBV27; j_gene: TRBJ2-3; d_gene: TRBD2; CDR3aa: CASSIQRGGADTQYF
v_gene: TRBV11-2; j_gene: TRBJ1-2; d_gene: .; CDR3aa: CASSLQVGASRPPPF
v_gene: TRBV6-4; j_gene: TRBJ2-2; d_gene: .; CDR3aa: CASKTGFDTGELFF
v_gene: TRBV7-9; j_gene: TRBJ2-2; d_gene: TRBD2; CDR3aa: CASSLVGTSLTGELFF
v_gene: TRBV19; j_gene: TRBJ1-5; d_gene: .; CDR3aa: CASNERRVVNQPQHF